This T cell receptor (beta chain) originates from a study of blood T cell repertoires in COVID-19. As for the study in general: Spain, Italy and the United States supplied samples that represented acute and convalescent COVID-19.

Per the germline V gene, CDR1 is MDHEN and CDR2 is SYDVKM. The CDR3 is made up of 16 amino acids. Trimming took 3 bases from V and 1 from J, leaving 15 bases between them. This table comes from immunoSEQ multiplex PCR, and its TCRdb copy is limited to in-frame clones, with some not included. This table has a few hundred thousand clones, 70% to 90% appearing once. Source material: PBMCs or T cells enriched from blood (not recorded which). The sequence derives from a woman aged 25-40 years who had recovered from COVID-19. The chain links TRBV28 to TRBJ1-1, with D perhaps TRBD1 (6 bases). The CDR3 region is CASSFQGKGGNTEAFF. The DNA for the CDR3 is TGTGCCAGCAGTTTCCAGGGGAAGGGTGGGAACACTGAAGCTTTCTTT.